The 28 T cell receptor beta chains below all came from one sample that was sequenced in a study of regulatory T cells in long-lasting Graves disease. The time point here: newly diagnosed GD, antithyroid drugs for less than 3 months. RNA isolated from PBMCs was used to make the TCR library. Construction of TCR beta libraries relied on iRepertoire HTBI primers and on Arm-PCR targeting CDR3 regions. TCRdb re-called the multiplex PCR reads with MiXCR, one entry per CDR3 protein. The sample lists hundreds of thousands of distinct CDR3 sequences; 15% to 20% were seen once. This sample also appeared in a second study, on T cells in Graves' hyperthyroidism and ophthalmopathy.

Specimen: peripheral blood mononuclear cells (PBMCs), collected at new diagnosis, from a patient treated with antithyroid drugs. All receptors derive from a woman under 40 with Graves disease.

This clonotype was observed at least ten times. J is TRBJ1-5 and V is TRBV27; D unclear. V lost 6 bases and J lost 0, with 9 bases in between. CDR3 length equals 14 residues. Germline CDR1 reads MNHEY; CDR2 reads SMNVEV (reference sequence). Here the CDR3 reads CASSPYSSNQPQHF. CDR3 DNA sequence: TGTGCCAGCAGCCCCTACAGTAGCAATCAGCCCCAGCATTTT.

The rearrangement joins TRBV5-1 to TRBJ1-2; tentatively, D is TRBD1 (6 bases). Between the trimmed V and J ends, which lost 3 bases and 6 bases, there was a span of 18 bases. Germline V CDR1 and CDR2: SGHRS, YFSETQ. There are 15 residues in the CDR3. For the CDR3, the DNA is TGCGCCAGCAGCTCAACAGGGAGTGGATTTAATGGCTACACCTTC. Its protein is CASSSTGSGFNGYTF.

The chain uses TRBV10-3 and TRBJ2-1; D might be TRBD1 or TRBD2, each matching 5 bases. The CDR3 is made up of 17 amino acids. Trimming shortened V by 6 bases and J by 0 bases, and 18 bases separated the two germline ends. CDR1 is ENHRY and CDR2 is SYGVKD in the germline V gene. CDR3 amino acids: CAIRDIEGPSSYNEQFF. The CDR3 DNA is TGTGCCATCAGGGACATTGAGGGACCTAGCTCCTACAATGAGCAGTTCTTC.

This sequence joins TRBV20-1 and TRBJ2-3; D possibly uses TRBD1 or TRBD2 (5 bases each). The germline gives CDR1 DFQATT, CDR2 SNEGSKA (reference sequence). The CDR3 covers 15 residues. The CDR3 region is CVPPFGTTVTDTQYF. For the CDR3, the DNA is TGCGTACCCCCATTCGGGACCACCGTCACAGATACGCAGTATTTT.

This clonotype was detected only a few times. This chain uses TRBV25-1 with TRBJ1-1, with D unresolved. V lost 2 bases and J 1 base, leaving 5 bases between the germline ends. The CDR3 runs to 13 residues. Germline V CDR1 and CDR2: MGHDK, SYGVNS. The CDR3 reads CASSEGSNTEAFF. The CDR3 DNA sequence: TGTGCCAGCAGTGAAGGGTCGAACACTGAAGCTTTCTTT.

This clonotype was found many times. This chain joins TRBV6-1 and TRBJ2-7, with TRBD1 identical over 9 bases. The CDR3 extends over 16 amino acids. After removal of 4 bases from V and 2 bases from J, the junction contained 9 bases not matched to a gene. Germline V CDR1 and CDR2: MNHNS, SASEGT. CDR3 nucleotides: TGTGCCAGCAGTGCGGACAGGGGCATCCCAGCCTACGAGCAGTACTTC. This sequence encodes CASSADRGIPAYEQYF.

V and J are TRBV3-1 and TRBJ2-7, with 9 nucleotides matching TRBD1. This CDR3 spans 15 amino acids. Germline values: CDR1 LGHDT, CDR2 YNNKEL (reference sequence). The V segment lost 7 bases and the J segment 2 bases; nucleotides outside the gene matches: 9. The CDR3 protein is CASTPRRDRAYEQYF. CDR3 DNA: TGTGCCAGCACCCCCAGGAGGGACAGGGCCTACGAGCAGTACTTC.

The chain has TRBV30 and TRBJ1-2; a possible D gene is TRBD1 (6 bases). Trimming shortened V by 3 bases and J by 6 bases, and 11 bases separated the two germline ends. The CDR3 is 12 residues long. CDR1 is GTSNPN, CDR2 SVGIG, per germline (reference sequence). The CDR3 coding sequence is TGTGCCTGGAGCAGGGGAAGGGATGGCTACACCTTC. The encoded protein is CAWSRGRDGYTF. Together with reference TRBV30 and TRBJ1-2, the CDR3 gives the full variable domain: SQTIHQWPATLVQPVGSPLSLECTVEGTSNPNLYWYRQAAGRGLQLLFYSVGIGQISSEVPQNLSASRPQDRQFILSSKKLLLSDSGFYLCAWSRGRDGYTFGSGTRLTVV.

This clonotype showed up many times. CDR3 in amino acids: CASSFAGIRGPNQPQHF. For the CDR3, the DNA is TGTGCCAGCAGTTTTGCAGGGATCAGGGGGCCAAATCAGCCCCAGCATTTT. The genes are TRBV28 and TRBJ1-5; 8 bases match TRBD1. The CDR3 extends over 17 amino acids. Germline V CDR1 and CDR2: MDHEN, SYDVKM. With 3 bases clipped from V and 4 bases from J, the junction kept 11 bases outside the gene matches.

The chain recombines TRBV30 with TRBJ1-1; no definite D call. The CDR3 extends over 13 amino acids. Per germline, CDR1 GTSNPN and CDR2 SVGIG (reference sequence). V lost 0 bases and J 2 bases, leaving 7 bases between the germline ends. The CDR3 nucleotides read TGTGCCTGGAGTGTACAAAGCAACACTGAAGCTTTCTTT. Protein: CAWSVQSNTEAFF. The whole variable domain, remainder taken from reference TRBV30 and TRBJ1-1, is SQTIHQWPATLVQPVGSPLSLECTVEGTSNPNLYWYRQAAGRGLQLLFYSVGIGQISSEVPQNLSASRPQDRQFILSSKKLLLSDSGFYLCAWSVQSNTEAFFGQGTRLTVV.

The sample holds a few counts of this clonotype. The chain links TRBV6-1 to TRBJ1-2; D is uncertain. The CDR3 consists of 12 residues. V was clipped by 10 bases and J by 8 bases, with 17 bases between them. In germline, CDR1 is MNHNS, CDR2 SASEGT. CDR3: CAIKDGSYGYTF. In nucleotides, the CDR3 is TGTGCCATCAAAGACGGGAGCTACGGCTACACCTTC.

The chain recombines TRBV3-1 with TRBJ2-1; D is unresolved. V lost 6 bases to trimming and J lost 0 bases, with 3 bases between them. This CDR3 has 12 residues. Per the germline V gene, CDR1 is LGHDT and CDR2 is YNNKEL (reference sequence). In DNA form, the CDR3 reads TGTGCCAGCAGGAGCTCCTACAATGAGCAGTTCTTC. Its protein is CASRSSYNEQFF.

The chain carries TRBV7-8 and TRBJ2-5, with 8 bases lining up with TRBD2. This CDR3 region has 15 residues. The germline gives CDR1 SGHVS, CDR2 FQNEAQ. The V and J ends lost 1 base and 5 bases, in that order; junction bases with no gene match: 6. In DNA, the CDR3 is TGTGCCAGCAGCTTAGATAGCGGGATAGGGGAGACCCAGTACTTC. Translating it yields CASSLDSGIGETQYF.

This clonotype was recorded many times. Here the CDR3 reads CASSPPGRQPEQYF. The CDR3 DNA is TGTGCCAGCAGTCCCCCAGGACGACAGCCCGAGCAGTACTTC. The chain couples TRBV28 to TRBJ2-7; weak D call: TRBD1 (5 bases). In germline, CDR1 is MDHEN, CDR2 SYDVKM. The CDR3 contains 14 residues. V lost 5 bases, J lost 6 bases, and 17 bases lay in between.

This chain links TRBV7-8 with TRBJ2-7; D gene uncertain. The CDR3 loop spans 13 amino acids. V was shortened by 0 bases and J by 7 bases, with 10 bases between the two germline ends. Germline V gives CDR1 SGHVS, CDR2 FQNEAQ. CDR3 coding DNA: TGTGCCAGCAGCTTAGCGCTAGGCGAGGAGCAGTACTTC. It encodes CASSLALGEEQYF.

In its sample, this clonotype was seen a few times. The gene calls are TRBV5-4 and TRBJ1-1, with D tentatively TRBD1 (5 bases). Germline V gene sequence: CDR1 SGHNT, CDR2 YYREEE (reference sequence). This CDR3 has 16 residues. The germline V and J ends were trimmed by 0 bases and 4 bases, with 16 bases remaining between them. CDR3 in DNA: TGTGCCAGCAGCTTGGCCCAGGGAGCTGTAGGCACTGAAGCTTTCTTT. Its protein is CASSLAQGAVGTEAFF. The full variable domain, completed using reference TRBV5-4 and TRBJ1-1, is ETGVTQSPTHLIKTRGQQVTLRCSSQSGHNTVSWYQQALGQGPQFIFQYYREEENGRGNFPPRFSGLQFPNYSSELNVNALELDDSALYLCASSLAQGAVGTEAFFGQGTRLTVV.

This clonotype was seen a handful of times. V and J are TRBV15 and TRBJ2-7; 8 bases agree with TRBD1. There are 14 residues in the CDR3. V shed 3 bases, J shed 3 bases, and the junction held 4 bases outside the gene matches. The germline gives CDR1 LNHNV, CDR2 YYDKDF (reference sequence). CDR3 sequence (DNA): TGTGCCACCAGCAGGACAGGGGCGGGCTACGAGCAGTACTTC. It codes for CATSRTGAGYEQYF.

This clonotype appeared a few times. CDR3 in amino acids: CASSKPRDRTNTGELFF. The CDR3 DNA reads TGTGCCAGCAGTAAACCACGGGACAGGACGAACACCGGGGAGCTGTTTTTT. The chain carries TRBV6-1 and TRBJ2-2; 8 nucleotides match TRBD1. This CDR3 contains 17 residues. In germline, CDR1 is MNHNS, CDR2 SASEGT. V was clipped by 5 bases and J by 0 bases; unmatched bases: 8.

Ten or more counts support this clonotype. V is TRBV29-1 and J is TRBJ2-3; no definite D call. Deletions cut 6 bases from V and 2 bases from J, with 18 bases between. Germline loops: CDR1 SQVTM, CDR2 ANQGSEA. CDR3 length: 15 amino acids. The CDR3 protein is CSVNGLGGLTDTQYF. The CDR3 nucleotides are TGCAGCGTGAACGGTCTCGGTGGGCTCACAGATACGCAGTATTTT.

This clonotype was seen a few times. The chain employs TRBV18 and TRBJ2-5; no clear D gene. Trimming took off 2 bases at V and 1 base at J, with 2 bases between the two ends. Germline loops: CDR1 KGHSH, CDR2 LQKENI. The CDR3 contains 12 residues. CDR3 protein: CASSPIQETQYF. In DNA form, the CDR3 reads TGTGCCAGCTCACCAATCCAAGAGACCCAGTACTTC. Filled out from reference TRBV18 and TRBJ2-5, the complete variable domain reads NAGVMQNPRHLVRRRGQEARLRCSPMKGHSHVYWYRQLPEEGLKFMVYLQKENIIDESGMPKERFSAEFPKEGPSILRIQQVVRGDSAAYFCASSPIQETQYFGPGTRLLVL.

The sample holds many counts of this clonotype. The V call is TRBV27, the J call TRBJ2-1; TRBD2 agrees at 8 bases. After removal of 3 bases from V and 3 bases from J, the junction contained 7 bases not matched to a gene. The CDR3 runs 16 residues. CDR1 is MNHEY, CDR2 SMNVEV, per germline (reference sequence). The CDR3 reads CASSLGAGEIYNEQFF. CDR3 nucleotide sequence: TGTGCCAGCAGTTTGGGAGCGGGAGAGATCTACAATGAGCAGTTCTTC.

J is TRBJ2-5 and V is TRBV5-1; 7 bases are a match to TRBD2. This CDR3 spans 15 amino acids. V lost 3 bases, J lost 2 bases, and 7 bases stayed unmatched. Per germline, CDR1 SGHRS and CDR2 YFSETQ. CDR3 DNA sequence: TGCGCCAGCAGCTCGACTAGGGGAGGGCAAGAGACCCAGTACTTC. This encodes CASSSTRGGQETQYF.

This clonotype was seen more than once but under ten times. V is TRBV24-1 and J is TRBJ1-5; a possible D gene is TRBD1 (5 bases). The CDR3 loop spans 12 amino acids. Germline V gene lookup returns CDR1 KGHDR and CDR2 SFDVKD. V lost 4 bases, J lost 7 bases, and 7 bases lay in between. The CDR3 sequence is CATSDPGQPQHF. The CDR3, as DNA: TGTGCCACCAGTGACCCAGGGCAGCCCCAGCATTTT.

Worth noting for this clonotype: This could be a read error, since a much larger clone is one nucleotide away. V is TRBV28 and J is TRBJ2-1; TRBD2 agrees at 9 bases. The CDR3 runs to 14 residues. CDR1 MDHEN and CDR2 SYDVKM come from the germline V gene. Trimming at V came to 6 bases and at J to 11 bases, leaving 11 bases not matched to a gene. The CDR3 loop is CASSGSGRRGKQFF. Written as DNA, the CDR3 is TGTGCCAGCAGCGGTAGCGGGAGACGGGGTAAGCAGTTCTTC. Together with reference TRBV28 and TRBJ2-1, the CDR3 gives the full variable domain: DVKVTQSSRYLVKRTGEKVFLECVQDMDHENMFWYRQDPGLGLRLIYFSYDVKMKEKGDIPEGYSVSREKKERFSLILESASTNQTSMYLCASSGSGRRGKQFFGPGTRLTVL.

Ten or more counts support this clonotype. The CDR3 DNA is TGTGCCAGCAGTTCCCCACTGCTGGGGAAAGCTTTCTTT. Translating it yields CASSSPLLGKAFF. This chain uses TRBV28 with TRBJ1-1, with D unresolved. The ends were cut back, 4 bases at V and 9 bases at J, with 15 bases in the middle. CDR3 length: 13 amino acids. CDR1 and CDR2 from the germline V gene are MDHEN and SYDVKM.

The chain joins TRBV7-9 to TRBJ1-3; unclear D gene. The germline gives CDR1 SEHNR, CDR2 FQNEAQ (reference sequence). V lost 7 bases to trimming and J lost 0 bases, with 7 bases between them. The CDR3 contains 13 residues. Here the CDR3 reads CASKGFSGNTIYF. CDR3 sequence (DNA): TGTGCCAGCAAGGGATTCTCTGGAAACACCATATATTTT.

This clonotype was detected many times. The rearrangement uses TRBV7-9 and TRBJ1-6; D call uncertain. The length of the CDR3 is 14 residues. Trimming shortened V by 8 bases and J by 4 bases, and 12 bases separated the two germline ends. CDR1 is SEHNR and CDR2 is FQNEAQ in the germline V gene (reference sequence). The CDR3 DNA sequence: TGTGCCAGCGGCCGACACGGTTATAATTCACCCCTCCACTTT. Translation: CASGRHGYNSPLHF.

This clonotype was found a few times. This chain links TRBV4-1 with TRBJ1-4; TRBD1 matches at 8 bases. With 0 bases clipped from V and 13 bases from J, the junction kept 10 bases outside the gene matches. Looked up from germline, CDR1 is MGHRA and CDR2 is YSYEKL. CDR3 size: 15 residues. CDR3 residues: CASSQETGTGRRLFF. CDR3 DNA sequence: TGCGCCAGCAGCCAAGAAACAGGGACAGGAAGACGACTGTTTTTT.